Each of the 20 T cell receptor beta chains below was sequenced from the same sample in a study of blood T cell repertoires in COVID-19 (dated by TCRdb to about 2020). The library was prepared using the immunoSEQ multiplex PCR assay. Imported from immuneACCESS, the table was reduced by TCRdb to in-frame sequences with V and J called. These copies leave out some clones; in studies compared against another copy, an unresolved V gene accounts for under half, and the cause of the remainder is not known. The sample table lists hundreds of thousands of clones, 70% to 90% of them with a count of one. The top ten constitute around 12% of the sample. Sample: peripheral blood. Source of these receptors: a woman between 50 and 59 years old with COVID-19, enrolled during active disease.

The gene calls are TRBV19 and TRBJ1-1, with D tentatively TRBD1 (5 bases). The CDR3 length is 11 residues. Between the trimmed V and J ends, which lost 6 bases and 4 bases, there was a span of 6 bases. Germline CDR1 is LNHDA and CDR2 is SQIVND (reference sequence). In DNA form, the CDR3 reads TGTGCCAGTAGGACAGCCACTGAAGCTTTCTTT. Its protein product is CASRTATEAFF.

The chain carries TRBV20-1 and TRBJ2-7; D perhaps matches TRBD2 (6 bases). Trimming stripped 3 bases from V and 5 bases from J, with 17 bases between. This CDR3 has 14 amino acids. The V gene's germline CDR1 is DFQATT and CDR2 SNEGSKA (reference sequence). CDR3 DNA: TGCAGTGCTAGTAAATACGGGGGAACGGACGAGCAGTACTTC. It is translated as CSASKYGGTDEQYF.

V and J are TRBV6-1 and TRBJ1-2; 8 bases are shared with TRBD1. V trimming: 3 bases; J trimming: 6 bases; junction bases outside the gene matches: 3. Germline CDR1 MNHNS, CDR2 SASEGT. This CDR3 comprises 13 residues. CDR3 loop: CASSETGEDGYTF. For the CDR3, the DNA is TGTGCCAGCAGTGAGACAGGGGAAGATGGCTACACCTTC.

The genes are TRBV18 and TRBJ1-1; no reliable D call. V was cut by 1 base and J by 4 bases, with 16 bases left in between. Germline-derived CDR1 and CDR2 are KGHSH and LQKENI. The length of the CDR3 is 16 residues. CDR3 nucleotides: TGTGCCAGCTCACCACGGTCACCTTCGGCGGGCACTGAAGCTTTCTTT. Translating it yields CASSPRSPSAGTEAFF. Combining the CDR3 with reference TRBV18 and TRBJ1-1 gives the whole variable domain NAGVMQNPRHLVRRRGQEARLRCSPMKGHSHVYWYRQLPEEGLKFMVYLQKENIIDESGMPKERFSAEFPKEGPSILRIQQVVRGDSAAYFCASSPRSPSAGTEAFFGQGTRLTVV.

This clone has only one observation. The rearrangement uses TRBV5-4 and TRBJ1-4, with 9 nucleotides matching TRBD1. This CDR3 spans 14 amino acids. V gave up 2 bases and J gave up 6 bases; unmatched junction bases: 2. Germline CDR1 SGHNT, CDR2 YYREEE (reference sequence). The CDR3 bases are TGTGCCAGCAGCTTCAGGACAGGGGATGAAAAACTGTTTTTT. Translating it yields CASSFRTGDEKLFF.

This clone has more than one count but fewer than ten. The chain recombines TRBV18 with TRBJ1-1, with a weak D call TRBD1 (6 bases). Trimming pared 6 bases from V and 1 base from J, leaving 15 bases between. Germline CDR1 and CDR2: KGHSH and LQKENI. This CDR3 spans 15 amino acids. For the CDR3, the DNA is TGTGCCAGCTCGCTGATGCAGGGGCAGAACACTGAAGCTTTCTTT. It specifies CASSLMQGQNTEAFF.

The J gene is TRBJ2-2, the V gene TRBV9, with 15 nucleotides matching TRBD2. After removal of 7 bases from V and 5 bases from J, the junction contained 9 bases not matched to a gene. The CDR3 runs to 17 residues. Germline V gene sequence: CDR1 SGDLS, CDR2 YYNGEE. The CDR3 DNA reads TGTGCCAGCTCCCGGACTAGCGGGGGGGCATGGACCGGGGAGCTGTTTTTT. Amino acids: CASSRTSGGAWTGELFF.

The chain joins TRBV19 to TRBJ2-7; tentative D call: TRBD1 (6 bases). V was trimmed by 5 bases and J by 4 bases, leaving 9 bases between them. The CDR3 is made up of 12 amino acids. Germline V gene lookup returns CDR1 LNHDA and CDR2 SQIVND (reference sequence). As DNA, the CDR3 is TGTGCCAGTAGTGGACAGTCATACGAGCAGTACTTC. It specifies CASSGQSYEQYF.

The CDR3 DNA reads TGTGCCAGCAGCTTGGCGGGGGCGAACACCGGGGAGCTGTTTTTT. This encodes CASSLAGANTGELFF. This chain joins TRBV7-3 and TRBJ2-2, with 7 bases lining up with TRBD2. The CDR3 contains 15 residues. Unmatched junction bases numbered 1, after V lost 3 bases and J lost 0 bases. Germline V gene sequence: CDR1 SGHTA, CDR2 FQGTGA.

The chain links TRBV5-4 to TRBJ1-2; 9 nucleotides agree with TRBD1. The junction had 8 bases not matched to a gene; V was cut back by 3 bases and J by 8 bases. Germline V gene data show CDR1 as SGHNT and CDR2 as YYREEE (reference sequence). The length of the CDR3 is 14 residues. The CDR3 coding sequence is TGTGCCAGCAGCTCCCGGGACAGGGCACACGGCTACACCTTC. It codes for CASSSRDRAHGYTF. Drawing the rest from reference TRBV5-4 and TRBJ1-2, the complete variable domain is ETGVTQSPTHLIKTRGQQVTLRCSSQSGHNTVSWYQQALGQGPQFIFQYYREEENGRGNFPPRFSGLQFPNYSSELNVNALELDDSALYLCASSSRDRAHGYTFGSGTRLTVV.

This chain joins TRBV9 and TRBJ2-1, with 11 nucleotides matching TRBD2. Per the germline V gene, CDR1 is SGDLS and CDR2 is YYNGEE. The CDR3 loop spans 15 amino acids. V dropped 2 bases and J dropped 9; count of bases not matched to a gene: 7. The CDR3 DNA is TGTGCCAGCAGCGTCGTCGGTCTAGCGGGGGGTGAGCAGTTCTTC. Protein: CASSVVGLAGGEQFF. Full variable domain (remainder filled in from reference TRBV9 and TRBJ2-1): DSGVTQTPKHLITATGQRVTLRCSPRSGDLSVYWYQQSLDQGLQFLIQYYNGEERAKGNILERFSAQQFPDLHSELNLSSLELGDSALYFCASSVVGLAGGEQFFGPGTRLTVL.

The chain links TRBV11-2 to TRBJ2-1; D not certain. V gave up 6 bases and J gave up 5 bases, with 11 bases separating them. Germline V lookup: CDR1 SGHAT, CDR2 FQNNGV. This CDR3 is built from 13 residues. The CDR3 DNA reads as TGTGCCAGCAGATCTATACAGAACAATGAGCAGTTCTTC. This translates into CASRSIQNNEQFF.

The genes are TRBV11-3 and TRBJ2-7, with 7 bases identical to TRBD1. Germline V gene lookup returns CDR1 SGHNT and CDR2 YENEEA. Trimming at V came to 3 bases and at J to 5 bases, leaving 7 bases not matched to a gene. CDR3 length: 14 amino acids. CDR3 region: CASSFYDRANEQYF. The CDR3 DNA is TGTGCCAGCAGCTTTTACGACAGGGCGAACGAGCAGTACTTC.

V usage is TRBV24-1 and J usage is TRBJ1-2, with TRBD1 matching over 8 bases. Trimming at V came to 3 bases and at J to 13 bases, leaving 6 bases not matched to a gene. This CDR3 comprises 12 residues. The germline V gene encodes CDR1 KGHDR and CDR2 SFDVKD. The CDR3 protein is CATSDPDRGTTF. Written as DNA, the CDR3 is TGTGCCACCAGTGATCCCGACAGGGGAACCACCTTC.

The CDR3 region has the DNA TGTGCCAGCAGCTCCGCTTGGGGGGGTGAAAAACTGTTTTTT. Encoded protein: CASSSAWGGEKLFF. The chain combines TRBV7-9 with TRBJ1-4, with a possible D match to TRBD1 (5 bases). The length of the CDR3 is 14 residues. Between the trimmed V and J ends, which lost 4 bases and 7 bases, there was a span of 13 bases. Germline V gives CDR1 SEHNR, CDR2 FQNEAQ (reference sequence).

The chain links TRBV19 to TRBJ1-5; 8 nucleotides align to TRBD1. The J segment lost 7 bases and the V segment lost 3 bases, leaving 14 bases of the junction unmatched. This CDR3 spans 17 amino acids. Germline-derived CDR1 and CDR2 are LNHDA and SQIVND (reference sequence). The CDR3 DNA sequence: TGTGCCAGTAGTATCCCCTCGTCCGGACAGGGTGGACAGCCCCAGCATTTT. As protein: CASSIPSSGQGGQPQHF. Combining the CDR3 with reference TRBV19 and TRBJ1-5 gives the whole variable domain DGGITQSPKYLFRKEGQNVTLSCEQNLNHDAMYWYRQDPGQGLRLIYYSQIVNDFQKGDIAEGYSVSREKKESFPLTVTSAQKNPTAFYLCASSIPSSGQGGQPQHFGDGTRLSIL.

V is TRBV7-5 and J is TRBJ1-2. TRBV7-5 is listed as a pseudogene. The CDR3 length is 11 residues. The DNA for the CDR3 is TGTGCCAGCAGCGAGGCCGATGGCTACACCTTC. This sequence encodes CASSEADGYTF.

The chain has TRBV5-1 and TRBJ1-1; the match to TRBD1 covers 8 bases. CDR1 is SGHRS, CDR2 YFSETQ, per germline. This CDR3 is 14 amino acids long. The V and J ends lost 4 bases and 3 bases, in that order; junction bases with no gene match: 5. This CDR3 reads CASSKIQGDTEAFF. The CDR3 coding sequence is TGCGCCAGCAGCAAGATACAGGGGGACACTGAAGCTTTCTTT.

This clone turned up a few times. The chain carries TRBV10-3 and TRBJ1-6; 8 bases are a match to TRBD1. J was trimmed by 4 bases and V by 8 bases; bases with no gene match: 10. Germline V lookup: CDR1 ENHRY, CDR2 SYGVKD. CDR3 length: 16 amino acids. In nucleotides, the CDR3 is TGTGCCATCGGCCAACCCAGGGGGCAATATAATTCACCCCTCCACTTT. Translating it yields CAIGQPRGQYNSPLHF.

This chain links TRBV19 with TRBJ1-3, with 8 nucleotides matching TRBD1. Trimming removed 5 bases from V and 5 bases from J; junction bases left unmatched: 8. Germline V lookup: CDR1 LNHDA, CDR2 SQIVND (reference sequence). The CDR3 is made up of 15 amino acids. In nucleotides, the CDR3 is TGTGCCAGTAGTTTCATCCGACAGGGGAGAAACACCATATATTTT. It translates to CASSFIRQGRNTIYF. The full variable domain, its missing parts supplied by reference TRBV19 and TRBJ1-3, is DGGITQSPKYLFRKEGQNVTLSCEQNLNHDAMYWYRQDPGQGLRLIYYSQIVNDFQKGDIAEGYSVSREKKESFPLTVTSAQKNPTAFYLCASSFIRQGRNTIYFGEGSWLTVV.